These 9 T cell receptor beta chains came from one sample sequenced in a study of shared clonotypes between healthy human individuals. CD8 cells regarded as naive lacked CD45RO, were positively chosen for CCR7, and omitted terminally differentiated effector memory CD45RA+ cells. Measured with immunoSEQ multiplex PCR; TCRdb has only the in-frame clones, and not every one. The data contain millions of clones, 85% to 95% of them singletons. The sequencing input was naive CD8+ T cells from PBMCs. The receptors were gathered from a man aged 18 to 30 in good health. Some clones in this sample may be carry-over from other donors' samples.

The V call is TRBV27, the J call TRBJ1-2; tentative D call: TRBD1 (5 bases). CDR1 and CDR2 from the germline V gene are MNHEY and SMNVEV (reference sequence). CDR3 length equals 17 residues. V lost 0 bases, J lost 4 bases, and 18 bases lay in between. CDR3 nucleotides: TGTGCCAGCAGTTTATCCGCCAGGGAAATGATGGGCTATGGCTACACCTTC. Its protein product is CASSLSAREMMGYGYTF.

This clone was counted a single time. The chain uses TRBV29-1 and TRBJ2-1; tentative D call: TRBD2 (5 bases). Germline loops: CDR1 SQVTM, CDR2 ANQGSEA. With 8 bases removed from V and 9 bases from J, the gap between germline ends came to 14 bases. The CDR3 contains 11 residues. CDR3 nucleotide sequence: TGCAGCACCCGACGGGGTGGTGAGCAGTTCTTC. Amino acid sequence: CSTRRGGEQFF.

The V gene is TRBV7-2, the J gene TRBJ1-2; 8 bases are shared with TRBD1. In germline, CDR1 is SGHTA, CDR2 FQGNSA. Trimming at V came to 1 base and at J to 4 bases, leaving 11 bases not matched to a gene. The CDR3 runs to 17 residues. In DNA form, the CDR3 reads TGTGCCAGCAGCTTAGATCCCGGACAGGGCATCTCCTATGGCTACACCTTC. It specifies CASSLDPGQGISYGYTF.

This chain joins TRBV9 and TRBJ2-7, with 8 bases aligning to TRBD1. Germline V lookup: CDR1 SGDLS, CDR2 YYNGEE. V shed 4 bases and J 2 bases; nucleotides not matched to a gene: 26. The CDR3 is made up of 21 amino acids. CDR3 DNA sequence: TGTGCCAGCAGCCCACACCCCCCGGGGAGACAGGGGATTCCCCCGGCCTACGAGCAGTACTTC. This gives the protein CASSPHPPGRQGIPPAYEQYF.

The chain employs TRBV20-1 and TRBJ1-2; no clear D gene. The germline V and J ends were trimmed by 6 bases and 7 bases, with 9 bases remaining between them. CDR1 is DFQATT, CDR2 SNEGSKA, per germline (reference sequence). This CDR3 contains 10 residues. The CDR3 DNA reads TGCAGTGCCAAAGAGGGTGGCTACACCTTC. This encodes CSAKEGGYTF.

V is TRBV19 and J is TRBJ2-2; D unresolved. The CDR3 sequence is 15 residues long. The germline CDR1 and CDR2 sequences are LNHDA and SQIVND (reference sequence). Trimming pared 1 base from V and 5 bases from J, leaving 11 bases between. CDR3 nucleotide sequence: TGTGCCAGTAGTATAGGGGCTACTGGGACCGGGGAGCTGTTTTTT. Translation: CASSIGATGTGELFF. Full variable domain (rest looked up from reference TRBV19 and TRBJ2-2): DGGITQSPKYLFRKEGQNVTLSCEQNLNHDAMYWYRQDPGQGLRLIYYSQIVNDFQKGDIAEGYSVSREKKESFPLTVTSAQKNPTAFYLCASSIGATGTGELFFGEGSRLTVL.

This rearrangement joins TRBV2 to TRBJ1-1, with 8 nucleotides matching TRBD1. V shed 6 bases and J 0 bases; nucleotides not matched to a gene: 9. CDR1 and CDR2 from the germline V gene are SNHLY and FYNNEI. CDR3 length equals 16 residues. The DNA of the CDR3 is TGTGCCAGCAGAGCCGGGACAGGCTACATGAACACTGAAGCTTTCTTT. This gives the protein CASRAGTGYMNTEAFF.

The chain carries TRBV5-1 and TRBJ2-4, with TRBD1 matching over 10 bases. Germline trimming cut 3 bases from V and 8 bases from J; bases unmatched to any gene: 14. This CDR3 is 17 amino acids long. The germline CDR1 and CDR2 sequences are SGHRS and YFSETQ. The CDR3 region has the DNA TGCGCCAGCAGCTGGACCGGGACAGGGGCCATAGCGGACATTCAGTACTTC. It encodes CASSWTGTGAIADIQYF. The entire variable domain, with the rest obtained from reference TRBV5-1 and TRBJ2-4, is as follows: KAGVTQTPRYLIKTRGQQVTLSCSPISGHRSVSWYQQTPGQGLQFLFEYFSETQRNKGNFPGRFSGRQFSNSRSEMNVSTLELGDSALYLCASSWTGTGAIADIQYFGAGTRLSVL.

In this sample, this clone turned up once. The V gene is TRBV28, the J gene TRBJ1-4; 9 bases line up with TRBD1. The germline CDR1 and CDR2 sequences are MDHEN and SYDVKM. Unmatched junction bases numbered 10, after V lost 7 bases and J lost 7 bases. The CDR3 runs to 15 residues. CDR3 DNA: TGTGCCAGCAAGCAGTCCTGGGACAGGGTTGAAAAACTGTTTTTT. It is translated as CASKQSWDRVEKLFF. Combining the CDR3 with reference TRBV28 and TRBJ1-4 gives the whole variable domain DVKVTQSSRYLVKRTGEKVFLECVQDMDHENMFWYRQDPGLGLRLIYFSYDVKMKEKGDIPEGYSVSREKKERFSLILESASTNQTSMYLCASKQSWDRVEKLFFGSGTQLSVL.